This TCR beta chain was sequenced during a study of tissue T cells after allogeneic stem cell transplantation. Time point in this sample: mouse harvest day 7 after allogeneic transplant. Each mouse received 10^7 T-cell-depleted marrow cells plus 10^6 splenic CD5+ T cells by tail vein. B6 (H2b) cells into BALB/c (H2d) mice; tissues taken at day 7 or 14. As to this clone: Its antigen is as yet unknown. Any gene name here is a mouse gene name. The CDR3 extends 1 residue past the end of the read, so its final part is completed from the germline J gene.

Here immunoSEQ multiplex PCR was the method, and the copy in TCRdb shows in-frame clones only, minus some. In the table there are several thousand clones, 51% of which are singletons. V lost 4 bases, J lost 0 bases, and 10 bases lay in between. The CDR3 covers 15 residues. The V gene's germline CDR1 is KGHPV and CDR2 FQNQEV (reference sequence). Notes on the study in general: Across patients, clones rarely overlapped, yet motif clusters were shared tissue-specifically. Within patients, tissue anatomy strongly shaped TCR repertoire composition.

The sample comprised gut tissue. The TCR comes from a female BALB/c mouse given C57BL/6 T cells with graft-versus-host disease after an allogeneic hematopoietic cell transplant. J is TRBJ1-3 and V is TRBV26, with a possible D match to TRBD1 (6 bases). The CDR3 here is CASSPHRDSGNTLYF. Incomplete CDR3 DNA: TGTGCCAGCAGTCCCCACAGGGATTCTGGAAATACGCTCTAT.